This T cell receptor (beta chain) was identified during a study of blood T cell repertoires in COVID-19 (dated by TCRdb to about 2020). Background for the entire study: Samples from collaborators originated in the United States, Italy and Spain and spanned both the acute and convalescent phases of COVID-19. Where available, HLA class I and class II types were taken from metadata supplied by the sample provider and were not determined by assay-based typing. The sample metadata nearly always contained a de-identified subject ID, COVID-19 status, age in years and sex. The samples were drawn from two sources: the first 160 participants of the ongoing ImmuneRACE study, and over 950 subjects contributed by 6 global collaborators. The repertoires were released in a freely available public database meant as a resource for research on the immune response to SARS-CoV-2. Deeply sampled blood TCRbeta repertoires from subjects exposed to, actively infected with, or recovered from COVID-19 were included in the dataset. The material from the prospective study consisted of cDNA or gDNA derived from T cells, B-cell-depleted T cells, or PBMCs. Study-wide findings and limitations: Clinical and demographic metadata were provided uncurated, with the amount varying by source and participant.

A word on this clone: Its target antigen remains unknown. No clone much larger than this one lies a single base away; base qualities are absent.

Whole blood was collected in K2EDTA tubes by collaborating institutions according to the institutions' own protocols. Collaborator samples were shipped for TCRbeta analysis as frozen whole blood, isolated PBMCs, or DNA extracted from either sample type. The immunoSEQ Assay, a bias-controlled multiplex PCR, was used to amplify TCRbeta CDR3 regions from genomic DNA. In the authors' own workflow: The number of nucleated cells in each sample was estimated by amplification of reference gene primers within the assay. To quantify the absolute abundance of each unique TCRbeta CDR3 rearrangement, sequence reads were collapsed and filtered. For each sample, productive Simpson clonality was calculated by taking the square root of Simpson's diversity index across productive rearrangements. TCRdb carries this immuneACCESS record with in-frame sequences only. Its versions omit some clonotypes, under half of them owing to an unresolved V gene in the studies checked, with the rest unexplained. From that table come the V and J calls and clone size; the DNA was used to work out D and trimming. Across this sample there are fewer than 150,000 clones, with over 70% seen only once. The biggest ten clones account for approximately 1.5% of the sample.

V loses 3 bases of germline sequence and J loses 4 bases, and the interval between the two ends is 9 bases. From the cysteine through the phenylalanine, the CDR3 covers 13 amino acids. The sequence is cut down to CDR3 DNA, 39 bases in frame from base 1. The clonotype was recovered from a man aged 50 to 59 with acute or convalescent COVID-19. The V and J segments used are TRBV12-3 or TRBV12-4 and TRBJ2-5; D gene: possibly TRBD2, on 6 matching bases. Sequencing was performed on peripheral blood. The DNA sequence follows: TGTGCCAGCAGTTTTGGAGGGAGAGAGACCCAGTACTTC. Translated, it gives CASSFGGRETQYF.